A selection of T cell receptor beta chains follows, all from one sample in a study of CD8 T cells in Susac syndrome. TCRdb independently ran MiXCR on the immunoSEQ multiplex PCR reads; one entry per CDR3 protein. The table lists around 190,000 distinct CDR3 sequences, 85% to 95% of them singletons, with about 0.16% in the top ten. Sequencing was performed on CD8+ T cells from PBMCs. The source of these receptors is a human donor with multiple sclerosis. CDR3s include the opening cysteine and the closing phenylalanine or tryptophan. A D gene is named only where the DNA matches it firmly. Clone size is shown for a subset of rows, as once, few, many or a class of expanded clone.

v_call,j_call,clone_size,d_call,cdr3_nt,cdr3_aa
TRBV30,TRBJ2-2,.,.,TGTGCCTGGAGTGTACTCCTATACACCGGGGAGCTGTTTTTT,CAWSVLLYTGELFF
TRBV19,TRBJ2-5,.,TRBD2,TGTGCCAGTAGTATAGAAACTAGCGGGCAAGAGACCCAGTACTTC,CASSIETSGQETQYF
TRBV2,TRBJ2-1,.,TRBD1,TGTGCCAGCAGTGTGACAGGGGGACGCTACAATGAGCAGTTCTTC,CASSVTGGRYNEQFF
TRBV29-1,TRBJ2-7,.,TRBD2,TGCAGCGGACTAGCGGGAGGGTCCGAGCAGTACTTC,CSGLAGGSEQYF
TRBV11-2,TRBJ2-7,.,.,TGTGCCAGCAGCCCTAGGGGAAAATACGAGCAGTACTTC,CASSPRGKYEQYF
TRBV9,TRBJ1-5,.,TRBD1,TGTGCCAGCAGCGAGGGACAGTTCCCCAATCAGCCCCAGCATTTT,CASSEGQFPNQPQHF
TRBV12-3/TRBV12-4,TRBJ1-2,.,.,TGTGCCAGCAGTCTTTCCCCCACGGGGAATGGCTACACCTTC,CASSLSPTGNGYTF
TRBV12-3/TRBV12-4,TRBJ1-2,.,.,TGTGCCAGCAGTTTACCCGGTACAGCCTATGGCTACACCTTC,CASSLPGTAYGYTF
TRBV29-1,TRBJ2-7,.,.,TGCAGCGTTGAATCGGACAGCTGGGAGCAGTACTTC,CSVESDSWEQYF
TRBV10-3,TRBJ1-2,.,.,TGTGCCATCAGTGACCCACAGGGTGCGAACTATGGCTACACCTTC,CAISDPQGANYGYTF
TRBV7-8,TRBJ2-7,.,.,TGTGCCAGCAGTACAGGTTTCGGGTACGAGCAGTACTTC,CASSTGFGYEQYF
TRBV12-3/TRBV12-4,TRBJ1-1,.,.,TGTGCCAGCAGGGAGCCCTGGACCAACACTGAAGCTTTCTTT,CASREPWTNTEAFF
TRBV29-1,TRBJ2-5,.,.,TGCAGCGTTTTCGGACAGCAAGAGACCCAGTACTTC,CSVFGQQETQYF
TRBV20-1,TRBJ2-7,once,TRBD1,TGCAGTGCTAGAGATGTCGGACAGGGCGGGTACGAGCAGTACTTC,CSARDVGQGGYEQYF
TRBV15,TRBJ2-7,.,TRBD1,TGTGCCACCAGCTTGGACAGGGGGCTTTACGAGCAGTACTTC,CATSLDRGLYEQYF
TRBV9,TRBJ2-1,.,.,TGTGCCAGCAGCGTAGGGGCGGAGGGGCAGTTCTTC,CASSVGAEGQFF
TRBV13,TRBJ2-5,.,.,TGTGCCAGCAGCCCAACTTTAGGGGGAGAGACCCAGTACTTC,CASSPTLGGETQYF
TRBV19,TRBJ1-5,.,.,TGTGCCAGTGGCCGAGGGGGAGGAAGAACGCCCCAGCATTTT,CASGRGGGRTPQHF
TRBV27,TRBJ2-1,.,.,TGTGCCAGCAGTTTAGGGGCCCGATACAATGAGCAGTTCTTC,CASSLGARYNEQFF
TRBV5-1,TRBJ1-2,once,.,TGCGCCAGCAGCTTGGCCAACGGTCGGACTCGGACCTTC,CASSLANGRTRTF
TRBV3-1,TRBJ2-7,.,TRBD2,TGTGCCAGCCGAAAGGTTCCCGGACTAGCGGGAGACTATGGGCCCGAGCAGTACTTC,CASRKVPGLAGDYGPEQYF
TRBV20-1,TRBJ2-7,.,.,TGCAGTGCTAGATGGGGCTACGAGCAGTACTTC,CSARWGYEQYF
TRBV5-6,TRBJ2-1,.,.,TGTGCCAGCAGCTTCCGGGACACCCTCTACAATGAGCAGTTCTTC,CASSFRDTLYNEQFF
TRBV7-2,TRBJ2-1,.,TRBD2,TGTGCCAGCAGCACCCGGGACTACGGGAATGAGCAGTTCTTC,CASSTRDYGNEQFF
TRBV27,TRBJ2-1,.,TRBD2,TGTGCCAGCAGTTCCTCCCTTGGGCTAGCGGGGGACAATGAGCAGTTCTTC,CASSSSLGLAGDNEQFF
TRBV20-1,TRBJ1-2,.,.,TGCAGTGCTAGCGAACCGGGATTGAACTATGGCTACACCTTC,CSASEPGLNYGYTF
TRBV14,TRBJ2-6,.,.,TGTGCCAGCAGCCCCCTCGACAGGACAGCTAGCTCTGGGGCCAACGTCCTGACTTTC,CASSPLDRTASSGANVLTF
TRBV28,TRBJ2-5,.,TRBD2,TGCGCCGGAGCGGGAGTTGATCAAGAGACCCAGTACTTC,CAGAGVDQETQYF
TRBV23-1,TRBJ2-3,.,.,TGCGCCAGCAGTCAAAGAGGCAGCACAGATACGCAGTATTTT,CASSQRGSTDTQYF
TRBV29-1,TRBJ2-5,.,.,TGCAGCGTTGAAGATCTTTTCGACTACCAAGAGACCCAGTACTTC,CSVEDLFDYQETQYF
TRBV27,TRBJ2-1,.,.,TGTGCCAGCAGTTCCCCGGGACACCAAACGGGGAATGAGCAGTTCTTC,CASSSPGHQTGNEQFF
TRBV11-1,TRBJ1-1,.,TRBD1,TGTGCCAGCAGTATCAGACAGGGGAACACTGAAGCTTTCTTT,CASSIRQGNTEAFF
TRBV7-9,TRBJ1-2,.,.,TGTGCCAGCAGCGGACACGAGGAACCCTATGGCTACACCTTC,CASSGHEEPYGYTF
TRBV2,TRBJ2-1,.,TRBD2,TGTGCCAGCAGTGGTAGCGGGTTGGCGGGGGGTTCAACAAGCTCCTACAATGAGCAGTTCTTC,CASSGSGLAGGSTSSYNEQFF
TRBV12-3/TRBV12-4,TRBJ1-2,.,TRBD1,TGTGCCAGCAGCAAGGGACAGTTCTATGGCTACACCTTC,CASSKGQFYGYTF
TRBV12-3/TRBV12-4,TRBJ2-5,.,.,TGTGCCAGCAGGTCCGGAGAGACCCAGTACTTC,CASRSGETQYF
TRBV15,TRBJ2-1,.,.,TGTGCCACCTCGCAGAGTCTAGATGAGCAGTTCTTC,CATSQSLDEQFF
TRBV7-2,TRBJ2-4,once,.,TGTGCCAGCAGCTTAGTTTTAGGAGCTGGCAAAAACATTCAGTACTTC,CASSLVLGAGKNIQYF
TRBV29-1,TRBJ1-5,.,.,TGCAGCGTTGGTTCTACGAATAGCAATCAGCCCCAGCATTTT,CSVGSTNSNQPQHF
TRBV12-3/TRBV12-4,TRBJ2-1,.,.,TGTGCCAGCAGTTTGGCGGACTACAATGAGCAGTTCTTC,CASSLADYNEQFF
TRBV15,TRBJ2-7,.,.,TGTGCCACCAGCAAAAGACAGGACGCCTACGAGCAGTACTTC,CATSKRQDAYEQYF
TRBV29-1,TRBJ1-2,.,.,TGCAGCGTTGAGGTTTTTGGGGAGGACTATGGCTACACCTTC,CSVEVFGEDYGYTF
TRBV3-1,TRBJ2-5,.,.,TGTGCCAGCAGCCACGTGTTGACCGTGGGGCGAGAGACCCAGTACTTC,CASSHVLTVGRETQYF
TRBV20-1,TRBJ2-7,.,.,TGCAGTGCTAGAGACCTCCTAGCGCTAACCTACGAGCAGTACTTC,CSARDLLALTYEQYF
TRBV13,TRBJ2-1,.,TRBD2,TGTGCCAGCAGCTTTGGTCTAGCGGGCTCCTACAATGAGCAGTTCTTC,CASSFGLAGSYNEQFF
TRBV20-1,TRBJ1-2,.,.,TGCAGTGCTAGAGATCAAATCAACCCTAACTATGGCTACACCTTC,CSARDQINPNYGYTF
TRBV3-1,TRBJ1-1,.,.,TGTGCCAGCAGCCCGGGGTACGGCGCCTTGGAGCTGTTCTTT,CASSPGYGALELFF
TRBV12-3/TRBV12-4,TRBJ2-3,.,TRBD2,TGTGCCAGCAGTGTAGCGGGGGGATTTGGAGATACGCAGTATTTT,CASSVAGGFGDTQYF
TRBV9,TRBJ1-1,once,TRBD1,TGTGCCAGCAGCGCCGGGACAGAGAACACTGAAGCTTTCTTT,CASSAGTENTEAFF
TRBV5-6,TRBJ1-2,.,TRBD1,TGTGCCAGCAGCTACGACAGGGGGACCTTAGGCTACACCTTC,CASSYDRGTLGYTF
TRBV2,TRBJ2-5,.,TRBD2,TGTGCCAGCGGTAGTAGACTAGCGGGAGGCCAAGAGACCCAGTACTTC,CASGSRLAGGQETQYF
TRBV6-5,TRBJ2-1,.,TRBD2,TGTGCCAGCAGTTACTCGACGGCTAGCGGGGGGTTTAGCTCCTACAATGAGCAGTTCTTC,CASSYSTASGGFSSYNEQFF